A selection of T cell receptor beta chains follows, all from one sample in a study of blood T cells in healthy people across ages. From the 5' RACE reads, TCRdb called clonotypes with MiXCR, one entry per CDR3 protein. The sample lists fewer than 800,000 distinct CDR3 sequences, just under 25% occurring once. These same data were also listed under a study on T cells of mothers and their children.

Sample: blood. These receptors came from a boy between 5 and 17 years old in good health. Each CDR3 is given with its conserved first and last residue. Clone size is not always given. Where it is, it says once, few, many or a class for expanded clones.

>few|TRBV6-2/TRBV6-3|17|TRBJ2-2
CASSPLSGRANTGELFF
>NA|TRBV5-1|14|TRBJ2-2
CASSSDRDTGELFF
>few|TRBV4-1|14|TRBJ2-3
CASSQENSPDTQYF
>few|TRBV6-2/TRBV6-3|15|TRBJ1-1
CASSYEGAGYTEAFF
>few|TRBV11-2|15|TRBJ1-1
CASSFTTGRNTEAFF
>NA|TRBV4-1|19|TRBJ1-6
CASSQSGLTGPLYNSPLHF
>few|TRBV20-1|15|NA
CSAQGRGGRYNVQFF
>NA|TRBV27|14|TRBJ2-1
CASSLGDGYNEQFF
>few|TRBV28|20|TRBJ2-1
CASSGGLAGGVRWSYNEQFF
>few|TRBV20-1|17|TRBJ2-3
CSARDLWLAGGSDTQYF